This T cell receptor (beta chain) came from a study of blood T cell repertoires in COVID-19. Background on the study: Samples taken during acute and convalescent COVID-19 were collected in the United States, Italy and Spain.

The age range of participants was about 18 to 100 years, with residence in roughly 25 US areas. The CDR3 consists of 10 residues. Trimming removed 0 bases at V and 11 bases at J, with 4 bases between. Germline CDR1 and CDR2: SGHTA and FQGNSA. Assay used: immunoSEQ multiplex PCR; TCRdb lists only in-frame clones, some missing. The sample yields 200,000 to 250,000 clones, under 90% seen once. The chain joins TRBV7-2 to TRBJ1-1; no clear D. The sequenced material came from PBMCs or T cells enriched from blood (not recorded which). This TCR derives from a woman aged 50 to 60 who had been exposed to COVID-19. The CDR3 loop is CASSLARAFF. The CDR3 nucleotides read TGTGCCAGCAGCTTAGCGAGGGCTTTCTTT.